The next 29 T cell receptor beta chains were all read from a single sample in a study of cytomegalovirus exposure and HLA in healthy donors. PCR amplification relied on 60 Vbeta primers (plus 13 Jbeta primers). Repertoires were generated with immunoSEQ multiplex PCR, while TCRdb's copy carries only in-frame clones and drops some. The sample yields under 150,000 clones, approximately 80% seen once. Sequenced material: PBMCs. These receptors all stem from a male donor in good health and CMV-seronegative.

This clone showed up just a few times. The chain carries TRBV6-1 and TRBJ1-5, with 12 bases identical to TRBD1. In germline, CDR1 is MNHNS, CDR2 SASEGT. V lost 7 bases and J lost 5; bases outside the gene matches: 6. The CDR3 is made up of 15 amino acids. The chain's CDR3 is CASKRDRGRDQPQHF. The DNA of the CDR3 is TGTGCCAGCAAGCGGGACAGGGGGCGGGATCAGCCCCAGCATTTT.

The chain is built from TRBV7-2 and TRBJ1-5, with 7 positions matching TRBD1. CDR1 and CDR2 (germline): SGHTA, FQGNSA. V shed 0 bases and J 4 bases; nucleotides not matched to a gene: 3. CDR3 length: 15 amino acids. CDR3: CASSLAQTGNQPQHF. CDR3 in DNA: TGTGCCAGCAGCTTAGCGCAGACAGGGAATCAGCCCCAGCATTTT.

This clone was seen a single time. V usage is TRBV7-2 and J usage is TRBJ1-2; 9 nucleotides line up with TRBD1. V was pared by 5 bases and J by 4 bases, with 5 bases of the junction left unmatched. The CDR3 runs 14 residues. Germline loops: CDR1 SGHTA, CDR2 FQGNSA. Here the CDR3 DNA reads TGTGCCAGCAGCCCACAGACAGGGGGCTATGGCTACACCTTC. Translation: CASSPQTGGYGYTF.

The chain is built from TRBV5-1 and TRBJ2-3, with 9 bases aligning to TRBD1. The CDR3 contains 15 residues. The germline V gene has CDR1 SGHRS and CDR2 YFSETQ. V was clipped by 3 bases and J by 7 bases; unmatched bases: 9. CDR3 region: CASSYEGQGSNTQYF. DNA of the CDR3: TGCGCCAGCAGCTACGAGGGACAGGGATCGAATACGCAGTATTTT.

CDR3 bases: TGTGCCAGCAGCCCCCAGGGCCTGCAGCCCCAGCATTTT. Translating gives CASSPQGLQPQHF. The rearrangement uses TRBV7-2 and TRBJ1-5; D is possibly TRBD1 (5 bases). CDR3 length: 13 residues. Trimming removed 5 bases at V and 7 bases at J, with 12 bases between. In germline, CDR1 is SGHTA, CDR2 FQGNSA.

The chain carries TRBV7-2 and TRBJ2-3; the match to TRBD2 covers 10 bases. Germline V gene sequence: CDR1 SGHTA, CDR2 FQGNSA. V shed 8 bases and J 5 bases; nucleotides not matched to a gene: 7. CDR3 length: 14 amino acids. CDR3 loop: CASALAGVKDTQYF. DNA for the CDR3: TGTGCCAGCGCGCTAGCGGGGGTTAAAGATACGCAGTATTTT.

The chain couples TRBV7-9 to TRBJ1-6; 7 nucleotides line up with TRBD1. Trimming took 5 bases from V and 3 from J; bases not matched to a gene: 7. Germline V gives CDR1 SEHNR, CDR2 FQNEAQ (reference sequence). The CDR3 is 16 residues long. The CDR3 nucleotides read TGTGCCAGCAGCCTCAGACAGGGAGGCTATAATTCACCCCTCCACTTT. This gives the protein CASSLRQGGYNSPLHF.

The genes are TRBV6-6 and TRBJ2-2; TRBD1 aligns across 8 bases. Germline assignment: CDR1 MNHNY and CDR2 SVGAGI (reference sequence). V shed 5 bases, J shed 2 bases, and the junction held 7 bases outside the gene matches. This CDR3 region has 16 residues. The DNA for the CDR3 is TGTGCCAGCAGTCCTTGGACAGGGCGAAACACCGGGGAGCTGTTTTTT. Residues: CASSPWTGRNTGELFF.

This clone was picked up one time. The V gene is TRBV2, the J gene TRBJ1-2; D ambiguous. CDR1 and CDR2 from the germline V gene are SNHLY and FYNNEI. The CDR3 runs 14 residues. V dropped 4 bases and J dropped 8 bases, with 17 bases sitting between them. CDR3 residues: CASSALGQTGGYTF. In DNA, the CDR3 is TGTGCCAGCAGTGCCTTAGGCCAAACGGGAGGCTACACCTTC.

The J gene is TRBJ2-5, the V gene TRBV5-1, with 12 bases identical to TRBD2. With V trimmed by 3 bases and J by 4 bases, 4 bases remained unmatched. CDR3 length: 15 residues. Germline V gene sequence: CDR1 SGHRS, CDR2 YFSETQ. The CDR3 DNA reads TGCGCCAGCAGCTGGACTAGCGGGGTGGGAGAGACCCAGTACTTC. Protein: CASSWTSGVGETQYF.

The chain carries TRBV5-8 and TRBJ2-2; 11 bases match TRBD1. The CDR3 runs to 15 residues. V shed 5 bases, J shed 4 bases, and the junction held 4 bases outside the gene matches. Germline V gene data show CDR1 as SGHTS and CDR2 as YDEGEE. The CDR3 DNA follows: TGTGCCAGCAGGGACAGGGGGCTAGGCACCGGGGAGCTGTTTTTT. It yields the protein CASRDRGLGTGELFF.

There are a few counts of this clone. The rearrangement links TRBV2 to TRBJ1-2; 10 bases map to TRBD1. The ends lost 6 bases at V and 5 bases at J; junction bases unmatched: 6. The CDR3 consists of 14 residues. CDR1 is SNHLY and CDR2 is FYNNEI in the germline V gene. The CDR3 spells CASRDRGRPYGYTF. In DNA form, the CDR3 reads TGTGCCAGCAGAGACAGGGGGCGGCCATATGGCTACACCTTC.

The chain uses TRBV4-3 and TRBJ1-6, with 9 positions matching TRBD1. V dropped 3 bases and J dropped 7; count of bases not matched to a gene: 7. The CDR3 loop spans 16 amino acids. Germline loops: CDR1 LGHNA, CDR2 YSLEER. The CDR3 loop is CASSHSGTGQNSPLHF. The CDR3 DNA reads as TGCGCCAGCAGCCACTCCGGGACAGGGCAAAATTCACCCCTCCACTTT.

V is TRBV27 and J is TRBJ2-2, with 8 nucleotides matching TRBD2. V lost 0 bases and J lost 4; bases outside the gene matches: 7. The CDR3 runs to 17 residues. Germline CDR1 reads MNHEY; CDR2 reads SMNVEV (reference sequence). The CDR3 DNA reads TGTGCCAGCAGTTTATCGATCCGGGGGGGCGGCACCGGGGAGCTGTTTTTT. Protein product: CASSLSIRGGGTGELFF.

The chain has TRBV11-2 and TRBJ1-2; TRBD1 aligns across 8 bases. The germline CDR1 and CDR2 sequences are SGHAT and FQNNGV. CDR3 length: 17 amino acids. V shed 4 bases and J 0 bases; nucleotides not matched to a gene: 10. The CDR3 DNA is TGTGCCAGCAGCTCCGTGGGGCAGGGGGCGTCTAACTATGGCTACACCTTC. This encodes CASSSVGQGASNYGYTF.

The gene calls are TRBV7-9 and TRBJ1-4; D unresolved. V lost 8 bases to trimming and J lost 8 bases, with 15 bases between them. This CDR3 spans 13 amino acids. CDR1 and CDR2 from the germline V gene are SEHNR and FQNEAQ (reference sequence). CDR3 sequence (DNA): TGTGCCAGCCCAGACGGCTCGAGGGAAAAACTGTTTTTT. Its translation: CASPDGSREKLFF.

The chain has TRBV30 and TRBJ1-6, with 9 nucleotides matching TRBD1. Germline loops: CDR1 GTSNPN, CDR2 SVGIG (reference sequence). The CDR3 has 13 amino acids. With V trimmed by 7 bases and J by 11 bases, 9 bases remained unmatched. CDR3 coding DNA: TGTGCCTCCCAGACAGGGGGTTTACCACCCCTCCACTTT. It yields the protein CASQTGGLPPLHF.

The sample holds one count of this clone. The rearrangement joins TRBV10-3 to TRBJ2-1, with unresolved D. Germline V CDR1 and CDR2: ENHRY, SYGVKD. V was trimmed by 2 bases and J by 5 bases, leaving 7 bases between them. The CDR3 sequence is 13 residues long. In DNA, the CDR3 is TGTGCCATCAGTGAGCCTCCTCACAATGAGCAGTTCTTC. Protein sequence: CAISEPPHNEQFF.

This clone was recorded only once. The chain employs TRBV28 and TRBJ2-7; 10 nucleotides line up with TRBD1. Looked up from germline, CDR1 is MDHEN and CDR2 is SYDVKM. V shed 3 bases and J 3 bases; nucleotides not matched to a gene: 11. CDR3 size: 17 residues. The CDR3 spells CASSFLSGDRGIYEQYF. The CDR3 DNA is TGTGCCAGCAGTTTCCTGTCGGGGGACAGGGGAATCTACGAGCAGTACTTC.

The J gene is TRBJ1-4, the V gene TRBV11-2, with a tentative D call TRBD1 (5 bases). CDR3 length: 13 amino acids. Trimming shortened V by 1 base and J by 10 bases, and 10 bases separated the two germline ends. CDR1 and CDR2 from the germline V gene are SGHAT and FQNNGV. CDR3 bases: TGTGCCAGCAGCTTAGGGACCGGGGGAAAACTGTTTTTT. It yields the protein CASSLGTGGKLFF.

The CDR3 protein is CASTGTPQYPSTDTQYF. The CDR3 DNA sequence: TGTGCCAGCACCGGGACACCCCAATACCCTAGCACAGATACGCAGTATTTT. This chain joins TRBV27 and TRBJ2-3; perhaps TRBD1 as D (6 bases). Deletions cut 7 bases from V and 0 bases from J, with 20 bases between. There are 17 residues in the CDR3. CDR1 MNHEY and CDR2 SMNVEV come from the germline V gene (reference sequence).

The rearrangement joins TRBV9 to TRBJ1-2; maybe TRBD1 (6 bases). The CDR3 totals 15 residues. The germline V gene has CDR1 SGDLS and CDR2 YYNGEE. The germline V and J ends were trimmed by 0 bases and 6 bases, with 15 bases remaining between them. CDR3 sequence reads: CASSVVVGGADGYTF. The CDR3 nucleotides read TGTGCCAGCAGCGTAGTAGTAGGGGGGGCAGATGGCTACACCTTC.

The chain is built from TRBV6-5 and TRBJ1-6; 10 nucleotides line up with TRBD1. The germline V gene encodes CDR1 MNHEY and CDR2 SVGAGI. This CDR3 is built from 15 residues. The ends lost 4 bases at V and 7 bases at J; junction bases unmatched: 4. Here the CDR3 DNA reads TGTGCCAGCAGTTCCTCGGGACAGGGGAATTCACCCCTCCACTTT. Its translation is CASSSSGQGNSPLHF.

The CDR3 protein is CASSSGQGRDTQYF. CDR3 sequence (DNA): TGTGCCAGCAGCTCCGGACAGGGGAGGGATACGCAGTATTTT. The J gene is TRBJ2-3, the V gene TRBV7-9, with 9 bases matching TRBD1. This CDR3 is built from 14 residues. V gave up 4 bases and J gave up 6 bases; unmatched junction bases: 5. Germline CDR1 reads SEHNR; CDR2 reads FQNEAQ (reference sequence).

CDR3 DNA: TGTGCCATCAGTGAGGCGCGACAGGGCGTGGGAAACACCATATATTTT. As protein: CAISEARQGVGNTIYF. The chain combines TRBV10-3 with TRBJ1-3; 7 bases are shared with TRBD1. Germline V gene data show CDR1 as ENHRY and CDR2 as SYGVKD. The CDR3 has 16 amino acids. The V segment lost 2 bases and the J segment 4 bases; nucleotides outside the gene matches: 8.

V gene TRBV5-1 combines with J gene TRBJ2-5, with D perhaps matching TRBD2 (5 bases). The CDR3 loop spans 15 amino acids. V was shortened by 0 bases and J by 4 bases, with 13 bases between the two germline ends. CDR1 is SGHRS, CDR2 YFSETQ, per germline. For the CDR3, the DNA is TGCGCCAGCAGCTTGGGCAAGGCGGGCGTAGAGACCCAGTACTTC. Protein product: CASSLGKAGVETQYF. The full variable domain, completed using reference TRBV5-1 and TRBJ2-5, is KAGVTQTPRYLIKTRGQQVTLSCSPISGHRSVSWYQQTPGQGLQFLFEYFSETQRNKGNFPGRFSGRQFSNSRSEMNVSTLELGDSALYLCASSLGKAGVETQYFGPGTRLLVL.

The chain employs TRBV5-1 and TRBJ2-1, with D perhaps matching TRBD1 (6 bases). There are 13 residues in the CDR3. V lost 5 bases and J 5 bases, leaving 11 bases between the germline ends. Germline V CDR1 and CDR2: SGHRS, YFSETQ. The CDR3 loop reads CASRPGDNNEQFF. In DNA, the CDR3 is TGCGCCAGCAGGCCAGGGGATAACAATGAGCAGTTCTTC.

Here the CDR3 DNA reads TGCGCCAGCAGCCAAGATTGGGGGACAGGGGTAGAAAAACTGTTTTTT. It codes for CASSQDWGTGVEKLFF. The chain recombines TRBV4-3 with TRBJ1-4; 10 bases align to TRBD1. The CDR3 sequence is 16 residues long. Trimming removed 0 bases from V and 8 bases from J; junction bases left unmatched: 6. Germline CDR1 and CDR2: LGHNA and YSLEER.

Written as DNA, the CDR3 is TGTGCCAGTAGTATTCCACAGGGCCCGGGTGTTGGAAAACTGTTTTTT. Encoded protein: CASSIPQGPGVGKLFF. The chain joins TRBV19 to TRBJ1-4, with a tentative D call TRBD1 (6 bases). The CDR3 runs to 16 residues. CDR1 and CDR2 from the germline V gene are LNHDA and SQIVND (reference sequence). Trimming shortened V by 3 bases and J by 10 bases, and 21 bases separated the two germline ends.